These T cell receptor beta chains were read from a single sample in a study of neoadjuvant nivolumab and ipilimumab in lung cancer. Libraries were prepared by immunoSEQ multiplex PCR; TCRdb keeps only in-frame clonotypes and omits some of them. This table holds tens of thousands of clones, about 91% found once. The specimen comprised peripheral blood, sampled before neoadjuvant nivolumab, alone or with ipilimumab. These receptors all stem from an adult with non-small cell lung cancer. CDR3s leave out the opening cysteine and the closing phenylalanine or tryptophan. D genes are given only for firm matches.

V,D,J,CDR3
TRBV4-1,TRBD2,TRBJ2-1,ASSRAGERNEQF
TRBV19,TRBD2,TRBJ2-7,ASSIAGSGTYSYEQY
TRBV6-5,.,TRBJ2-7,ASSYERQEHYEQY
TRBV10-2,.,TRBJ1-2,ASSSGNYGYT
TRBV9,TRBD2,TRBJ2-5,ASSGGLAVQETQY
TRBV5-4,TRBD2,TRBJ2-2,ASSLGLAGGLVGELF
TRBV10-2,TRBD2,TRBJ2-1,ASSLAGEAWGEQF
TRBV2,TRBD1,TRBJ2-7,ARETIAGQGPYEQY
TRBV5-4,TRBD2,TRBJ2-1,ASSLSGSFYNEQF
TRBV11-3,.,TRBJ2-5,ASSLERGETQY
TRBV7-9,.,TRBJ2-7,ASSYPGLLPEQY
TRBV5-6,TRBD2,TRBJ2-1,ASRFWNSGRADEQF
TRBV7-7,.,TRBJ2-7,ASRGQGASLTSGTYEQY
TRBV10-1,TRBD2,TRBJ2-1,ASSPDRLAGYNEQF
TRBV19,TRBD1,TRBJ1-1,ASKDRGMNTEAF
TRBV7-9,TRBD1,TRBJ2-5,ASSLRQGQETQY
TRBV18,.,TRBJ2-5,ASSPLLTLQETQY
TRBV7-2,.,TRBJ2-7,ASSSPGTLSYEQY
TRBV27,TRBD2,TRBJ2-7,ASSLTLAGVAHEQY
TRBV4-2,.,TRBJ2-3,ASSQHPRTDSGTQY
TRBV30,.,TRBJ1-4,AWSWTHEKLF
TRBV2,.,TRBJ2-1,ASSRTDNEQF
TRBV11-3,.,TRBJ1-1,ASSPQWNTEAF
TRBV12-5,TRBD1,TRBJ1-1,ASGSGTEYNTEAF
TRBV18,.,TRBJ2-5,ASSYSPQETQY
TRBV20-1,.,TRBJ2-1,SATNNEQF
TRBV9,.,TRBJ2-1,ASSVVVHSKWGEQF
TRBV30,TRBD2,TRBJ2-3,AWNSGISTDTQY
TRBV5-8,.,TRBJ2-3,ASSLLGPDTQY
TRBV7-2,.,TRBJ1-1,ASSLVAQGTEAF
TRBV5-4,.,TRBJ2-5,ASSPGTGGETQY
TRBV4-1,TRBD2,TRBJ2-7,ASSQVAGGPYEQY
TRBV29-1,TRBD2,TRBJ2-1,SVVRSGRVLEQF
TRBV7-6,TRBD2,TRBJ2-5,ASQLAGVQETQY
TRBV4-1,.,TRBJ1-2,ASSQVFLRAELSNYGYT
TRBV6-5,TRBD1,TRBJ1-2,ASQYRGQGNYGYT
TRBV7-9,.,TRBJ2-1,ASSLAGGYNEQF
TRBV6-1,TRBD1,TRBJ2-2,ASSRTGGGGELF
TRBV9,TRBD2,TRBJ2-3,ASSENLLAGDTDTQY
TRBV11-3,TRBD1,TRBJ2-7,ASSLGTGESDEQY
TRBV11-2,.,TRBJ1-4,ASSLGATGEKLF
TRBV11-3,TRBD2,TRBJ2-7,ASSWGLGGEQY
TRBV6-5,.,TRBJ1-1,ASSSTGNTEAF
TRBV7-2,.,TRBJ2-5,ASSLARETQY
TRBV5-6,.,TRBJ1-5,ASSPSGIGNQPQH
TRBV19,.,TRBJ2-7,ASSLGSSYEQY
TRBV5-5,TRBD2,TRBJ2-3,ASSLGALAGNTDTQY
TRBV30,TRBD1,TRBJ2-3,ATAPGGSGTDTQY
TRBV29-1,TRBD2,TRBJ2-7,SAGTSGLYEQY
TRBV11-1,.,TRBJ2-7,ASSTLSGTLQSYEQY
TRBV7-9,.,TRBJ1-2,ASTTPGPYGYT
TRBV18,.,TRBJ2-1,ASSTGGREQF
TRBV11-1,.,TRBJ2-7,ASSLAGVREQY
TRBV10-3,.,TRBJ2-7,AISAGYEQY